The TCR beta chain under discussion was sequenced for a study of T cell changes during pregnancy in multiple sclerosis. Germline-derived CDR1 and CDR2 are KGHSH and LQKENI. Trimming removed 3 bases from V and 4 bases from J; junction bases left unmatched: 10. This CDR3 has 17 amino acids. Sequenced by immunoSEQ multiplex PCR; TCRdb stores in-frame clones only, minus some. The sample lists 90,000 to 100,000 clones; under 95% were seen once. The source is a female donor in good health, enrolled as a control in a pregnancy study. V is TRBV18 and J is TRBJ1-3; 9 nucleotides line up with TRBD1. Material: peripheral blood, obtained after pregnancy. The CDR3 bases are TGTGCCAGCTCACCTAGACAGGGGGTCACTTCCGGAAACACCATATATTTT. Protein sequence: CASSPRQGVTSGNTIYF.